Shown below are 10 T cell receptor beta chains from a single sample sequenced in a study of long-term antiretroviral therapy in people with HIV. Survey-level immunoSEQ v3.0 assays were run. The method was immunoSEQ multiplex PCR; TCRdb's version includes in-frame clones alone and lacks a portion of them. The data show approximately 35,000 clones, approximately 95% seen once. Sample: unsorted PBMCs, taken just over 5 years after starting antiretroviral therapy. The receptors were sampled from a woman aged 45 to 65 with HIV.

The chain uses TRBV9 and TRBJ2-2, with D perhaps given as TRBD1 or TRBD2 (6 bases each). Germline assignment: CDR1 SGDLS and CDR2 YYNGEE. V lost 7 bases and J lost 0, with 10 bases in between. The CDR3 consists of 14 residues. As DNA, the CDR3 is TGTGCCAGCGGGGGGCCCTCGAACACCGGGGAGCTGTTTTTT. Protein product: CASGGPSNTGELFF. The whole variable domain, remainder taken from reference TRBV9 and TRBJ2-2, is DSGVTQTPKHLITATGQRVTLRCSPRSGDLSVYWYQQSLDQGLQFLIQYYNGEERAKGNILERFSAQQFPDLHSELNLSSLELGDSALYFCASGGPSNTGELFFGEGSRLTVL.

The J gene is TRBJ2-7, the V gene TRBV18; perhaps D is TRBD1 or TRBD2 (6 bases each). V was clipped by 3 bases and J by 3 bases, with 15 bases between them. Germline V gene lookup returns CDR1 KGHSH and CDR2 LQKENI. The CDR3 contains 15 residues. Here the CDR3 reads CASSPTGGGSYEQYF. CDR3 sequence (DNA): TGTGCCAGCTCACCGACAGGAGGAGGGAGCTACGAGCAGTACTTC.

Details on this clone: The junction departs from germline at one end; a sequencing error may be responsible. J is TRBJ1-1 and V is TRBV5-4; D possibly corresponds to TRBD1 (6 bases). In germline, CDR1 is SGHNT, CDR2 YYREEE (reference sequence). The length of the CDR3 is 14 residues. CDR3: CASSLGGQNTKAFF. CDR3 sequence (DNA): TGTGCCAGCAGCTTGGGGGGACAAAACACTAAAGCTTTCTTT.

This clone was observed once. The CDR3 DNA sequence: TGTGCCAGCAGTTTGGAGGGGAAGTCTGAAGCTTTCTTT. This codes for CASSLEGKSEAFF. V and J are TRBV27 and TRBJ1-1; possibly TRBD1 for D (5 bases). V lost 3 bases and J 6 bases, leaving 11 bases between the germline ends. The CDR3 covers 13 residues. Germline loops: CDR1 MNHEY, CDR2 SMNVEV (reference sequence).

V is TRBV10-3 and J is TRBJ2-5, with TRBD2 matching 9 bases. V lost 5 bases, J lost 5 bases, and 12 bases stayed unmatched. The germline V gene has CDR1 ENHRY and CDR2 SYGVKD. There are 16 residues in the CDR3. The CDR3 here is CAISPSGGGAGETQYF. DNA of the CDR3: TGTGCCATCAGTCCCTCTGGCGGGGGGGCCGGTGAGACCCAGTACTTC.

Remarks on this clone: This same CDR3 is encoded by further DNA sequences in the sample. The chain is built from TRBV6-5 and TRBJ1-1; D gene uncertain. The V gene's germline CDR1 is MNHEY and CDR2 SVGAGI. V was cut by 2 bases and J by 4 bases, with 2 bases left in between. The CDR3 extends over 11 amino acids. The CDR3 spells CASSYGTEAFF. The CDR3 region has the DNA TGTGCCAGCAGTTACGGCACTGAAGCTTTCTTT.

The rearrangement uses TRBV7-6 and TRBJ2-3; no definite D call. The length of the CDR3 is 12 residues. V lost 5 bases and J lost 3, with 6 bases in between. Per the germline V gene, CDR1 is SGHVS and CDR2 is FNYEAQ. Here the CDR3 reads CASSENTDTQYF. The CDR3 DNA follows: TGTGCCAGCAGCGAAAATACAGATACGCAGTATTTT.

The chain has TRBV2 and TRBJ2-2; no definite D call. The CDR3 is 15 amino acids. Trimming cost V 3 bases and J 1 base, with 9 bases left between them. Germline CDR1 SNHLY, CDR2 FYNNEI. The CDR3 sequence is CASSEYRLNTGELFF. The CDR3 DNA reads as TGTGCCAGCAGTGAGTACAGACTGAACACCGGGGAGCTGTTTTTT. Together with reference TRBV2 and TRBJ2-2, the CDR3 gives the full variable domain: EPEVTQTPSHQVTQMGQEVILRCVPISNHLYFYWYRQILGQKVEFLVSFYNNEISEKSEIFDDQFSVERPDGSNFTLKIRSTKLEDSAMYFCASSEYRLNTGELFFGEGSRLTVL.

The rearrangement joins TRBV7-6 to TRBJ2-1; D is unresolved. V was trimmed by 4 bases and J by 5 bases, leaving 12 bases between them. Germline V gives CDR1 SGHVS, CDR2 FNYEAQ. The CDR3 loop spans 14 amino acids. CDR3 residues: CASSSSFSNNEQFF. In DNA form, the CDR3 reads TGTGCCAGCAGCTCCTCTTTCAGTAACAATGAGCAGTTCTTC.

The CDR3, as DNA: TGTGCCAGCAGTTTAGGACTGTTGGCTGAAGCTTTCTTT. Translated, it gives CASSLGLLAEAFF. The chain has TRBV6-5 and TRBJ1-1; D gene unclear. CDR3 length: 13 amino acids. Germline loops: CDR1 MNHEY, CDR2 SVGAGI. The V end was cut by 4 bases, the J end by 6 bases, with 12 bases between.